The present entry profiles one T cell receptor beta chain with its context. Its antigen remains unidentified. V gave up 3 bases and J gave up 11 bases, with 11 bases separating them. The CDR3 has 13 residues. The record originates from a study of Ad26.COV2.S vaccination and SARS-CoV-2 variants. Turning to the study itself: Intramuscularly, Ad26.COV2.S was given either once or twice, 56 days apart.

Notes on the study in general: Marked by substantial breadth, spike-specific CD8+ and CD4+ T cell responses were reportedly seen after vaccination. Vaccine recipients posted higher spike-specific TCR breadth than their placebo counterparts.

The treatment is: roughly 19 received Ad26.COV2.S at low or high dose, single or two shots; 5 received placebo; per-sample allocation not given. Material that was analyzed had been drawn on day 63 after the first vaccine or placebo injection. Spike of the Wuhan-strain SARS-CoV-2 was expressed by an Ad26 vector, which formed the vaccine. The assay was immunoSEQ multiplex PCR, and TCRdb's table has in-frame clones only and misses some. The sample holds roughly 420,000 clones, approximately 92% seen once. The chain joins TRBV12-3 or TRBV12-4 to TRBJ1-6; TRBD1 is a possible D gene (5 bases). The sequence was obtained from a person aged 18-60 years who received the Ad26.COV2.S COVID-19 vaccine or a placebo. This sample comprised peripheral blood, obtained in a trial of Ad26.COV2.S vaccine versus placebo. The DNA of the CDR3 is TGTGCCAGCAGTTTTTTGGGGGGTACACCCCTCCACTTT. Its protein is CASSFLGGTPLHF.